This T cell receptor (beta chain) stems from a study of T-cell memory formation after mild COVID-19. Study in general: The study found TCR clusters largely donor specific.

Amplification by 5'RACE using constant-segment primers produced TCR alpha and TCR beta cDNA libraries that carried sample barcodes and UMIs. MiXCR, run by TCRdb on the 5' RACE reads, gives a single entry per CDR3 protein. The repertoire holds tens of thousands of distinct CDR3 sequences, roughly 25% seen once, with approximately 45% in the top ten. Of note for this clonotype: Its antigen is currently unknown.

General study points: CM and EM subsets held most contracting CD4+ clones; EMRA held CD8+ ones.

The germline V gene encodes CDR1 MNHEY and CDR2 SVGAGI. CDR3 length: 13 residues. V lost 6 bases to trimming and J lost 4 bases, with 10 bases between them. V is TRBV6-5 and J is TRBJ1-5, with D uncertain. The specimen was PBMCs or a T cell subset sorted from them (not recorded which). The sequence came from a man aged 18 to 29 who had mild COVID-19 (a few samples of this study predate the infection). Cell type and time point are not known. In DNA, the CDR3 is TGTGCCAGCAGAAAAGTCTCGAATCAGCCCCAGCATTTT. It encodes CASRKVSNQPQHF.